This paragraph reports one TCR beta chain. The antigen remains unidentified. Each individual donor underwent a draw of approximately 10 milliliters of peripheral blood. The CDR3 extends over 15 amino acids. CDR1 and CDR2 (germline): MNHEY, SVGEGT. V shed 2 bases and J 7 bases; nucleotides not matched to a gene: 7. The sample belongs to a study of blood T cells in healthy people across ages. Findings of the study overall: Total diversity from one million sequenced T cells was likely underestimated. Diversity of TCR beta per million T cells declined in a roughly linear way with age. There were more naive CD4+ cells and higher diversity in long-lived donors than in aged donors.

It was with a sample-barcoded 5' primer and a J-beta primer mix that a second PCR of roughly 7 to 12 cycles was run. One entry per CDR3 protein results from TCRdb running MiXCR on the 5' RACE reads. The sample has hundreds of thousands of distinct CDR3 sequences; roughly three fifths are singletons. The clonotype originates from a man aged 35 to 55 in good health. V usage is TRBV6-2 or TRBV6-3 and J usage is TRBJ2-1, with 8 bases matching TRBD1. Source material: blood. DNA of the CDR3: TGTGCCAGCAGTTACGAGGGCACAGGGGGAAATGAGCAGTTCTTC. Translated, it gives CASSYEGTGGNEQFF.